These T cell receptor beta chains were read from a single sample in a study of siplizumab effects on memory and regulatory T cells. The data were produced by immunoSEQ multiplex PCR, yet TCRdb's version contains in-frame clones alone and is incomplete. The data show 90,000 to 120,000 clones, with more than 85% seen just once and roughly 2.5% held by the top ten. The sequencing sample was made of CD4+ T cells sorted from blood. These receptors were taken from a human donor in good health. Some clones in this sample may be carry-over from other donors' samples. Each CDR3 is given with its conserved first and last residue. D genes are given only for firm matches. Size values are once, few and many counts, or a class for expanded clones, and some rows have none.

v_gene	d_gene	j_gene	abundance	CDR3aa	CDR3nt
TRBV11-2	NA	TRBJ1-4	NA	CASSLGGREKLFF	TGTGCCAGCAGCTTAGGGGGCCGTGAAAAACTGTTTTTT
TRBV4-1	TRBD1	TRBJ1-2	NA	CASSQETGQGYGYTF	TGCGCCAGCAGCCAGGAAACGGGACAGGGGTATGGCTACACCTTC
TRBV5-1	TRBD1	TRBJ2-7	NA	CASSPGQGATYEQYF	TGCGCCAGCAGCCCCGGACAGGGAGCCACCTACGAGCAGTACTTC
TRBV18	TRBD1	TRBJ2-5	NA	CASSQGRGRSVETQYF	TGTGCCAGCTCACAAGGCAGGGGGCGCTCGGTGGAGACCCAGTACTTC
TRBV7-9	NA	TRBJ2-1	NA	CASSSVLEGQFF	TGTGCCAGCAGCTCTGTTCTCGAGGGCCAGTTCTTC
TRBV6-1	TRBD2	TRBJ2-5	once	CASSGLREPPTQYF	TGTGCCAGCAGTGGGTTGCGGGAGCCACCGACCCAGTACTTC
TRBV9	NA	TRBJ1-2	NA	CASNGHQERGYTF	TGTGCCAGCAACGGACACCAAGAACGGGGCTACACCTTC
TRBV5-1	NA	TRBJ2-1	NA	CASSLYSTRRTYNEQFF	TGCGCCAGCAGCTTGTACAGCACAAGAAGAACCTACAATGAGCAGTTCTTC
TRBV5-4	NA	TRBJ2-1	NA	CASSESRRSSYNEQFF	TGTGCCAGCAGCGAAAGCCGCCGAAGCTCCTACAATGAGCAGTTCTTC
TRBV7-9	NA	TRBJ1-2	NA	CASSFAGSGYGYTF	TGTGCCAGCAGCTTTGCGGGGAGTGGCTATGGCTACACCTTC
TRBV5-1	NA	TRBJ2-7	few	CASSKTGTAYEQYF	TGCGCCAGCTCCAAAACCGGGACGGCCTACGAGCAGTACTTC
TRBV5-1	NA	TRBJ2-4	NA	CASSLSGEGNIQYF	TGCGCCAGCAGCTTGTCGGGAGAGGGAAACATTCAGTACTTC
TRBV30	TRBD2	TRBJ2-7	NA	CAWRGAGGTYEQYF	TGTGCCTGGAGGGGGGCGGGGGGGACCTACGAGCAGTACTTC
TRBV6-5	TRBD2	TRBJ2-3	NA	CASSLSGRRTDTQYF	TGTGCCAGCAGCCTAAGCGGGAGGAGAACAGATACGCAGTATTTT
TRBV25-1	NA	TRBJ1-1	NA	CASSERGIGATEAFF	TGTGCCAGCAGTGAAAGGGGAATCGGTGCCACTGAAGCTTTCTTT
TRBV27	NA	TRBJ2-1	NA	CASSISPEGYNEQFF	TGTGCCAGCAGTATATCGCCCGAGGGATACAATGAGCAGTTCTTC
TRBV5-8	NA	TRBJ2-5	NA	CASSLNQGETQYF	TGTGCCAGCAGCTTAAACCAAGGAGAGACCCAGTACTTC
TRBV4-1	NA	TRBJ2-5	NA	CASSQESRRLGTQYF	TGCGCCAGCAGCCAAGAAAGTAGACGGTTGGGGACCCAGTACTTC
TRBV18	NA	TRBJ1-5	NA	CASSHSNQPQHF	TGTGCCAGCTCGCATAGCAATCAGCCCCAGCATTTT
TRBV28	TRBD2	TRBJ2-7	NA	CASRRRGWPSGGSSYEQYF	TGTGCCAGCAGGCGACGCGGGTGGCCTAGCGGAGGGAGCTCCTACGAGCAGTACTTC
TRBV10-2	TRBD2	TRBJ2-7	NA	CASGTSGIYEQYF	TGCGCCAGTGGGACTAGCGGGATTTACGAGCAGTACTTC
TRBV5-6	NA	TRBJ2-6	once	CASSPLVALHSGANVLTF	TGTGCCAGCAGCCCGCTGGTGGCCCTCCACTCTGGGGCCAACGTCCTGACTTTC
TRBV6-1	TRBD2	TRBJ2-7	NA	CASSRPGLADEQYF	TGTGCCAGCAGCCGGCCGGGACTAGCGGACGAGCAGTACTTC
TRBV11-3	NA	TRBJ2-5	NA	CASSLESRETQYF	TGTGCCAGCAGCTTAGAGTCTAGGGAGACCCAGTACTTC
TRBV6-4	TRBD1	TRBJ2-1	NA	CASSDSFRDRGNNEQFF	TGTGCCAGCAGTGACTCTTTTCGGGACAGGGGAAACAATGAGCAGTTCTTC
TRBV30	TRBD1	TRBJ1-6	NA	CALTRDRGSPLHF	TGTGCCTTAACCCGGGACAGAGGTTCACCCCTCCACTTT
TRBV11-1	NA	TRBJ1-1	NA	CASSLALFGGTEAFF	TGTGCCAGCAGCTTAGCCTTATTTGGGGGCACTGAAGCTTTCTTT
TRBV28	NA	TRBJ2-2	NA	CASSLFGQGVTGELFF	TGTGCCAGCAGTTTATTCGGGCAGGGAGTTACCGGGGAGCTGTTTTTT
TRBV2	NA	TRBJ2-2	NA	CASRGTDRPTGELFF	TGTGCCAGCAGGGGCACGGACCGCCCCACCGGGGAGCTGTTTTTT
TRBV7-2	NA	TRBJ1-1	NA	CASSLATVGGTEAFF	TGTGCCAGCAGCTTAGCAACAGTGGGGGGAACTGAAGCTTTCTTT
TRBV10-3	TRBD2	TRBJ2-1	few	CAIKGTSGRGYNEQFF	TGTGCCATCAAGGGGACTAGCGGGAGAGGCTACAATGAGCAGTTCTTC
TRBV11-2	TRBD2	TRBJ2-1	NA	CASSSLAELNEQFF	TGTGCCAGCAGCAGTCTAGCGGAGCTCAATGAGCAGTTCTTC
TRBV11-3	TRBD2	TRBJ2-1	NA	CATPRLAGGVEQFF	TGTGCCACCCCCCGACTAGCGGGAGGGGTTGAGCAGTTCTTC
TRBV6-5	TRBD1	TRBJ2-5	NA	CASRSGQGYETQYF	TGTGCCAGCAGATCGGGACAGGGTTACGAGACCCAGTACTTC
TRBV6-5	TRBD1	TRBJ2-7	NA	CASSQPLDRAHEQYF	TGTGCCAGCAGCCAACCCCTGGACAGGGCCCACGAGCAGTACTTC
TRBV7-6	NA	TRBJ2-1	NA	CASSLVGLSYNEQFF	TGTGCCAGCAGCTTAGTCGGGTTATCCTACAATGAGCAGTTCTTC
TRBV6-5	NA	TRBJ1-2	NA	CASRDRLRGGYGYTF	TGTGCCAGCAGGGATAGACTACGGGGAGGGTATGGCTACACCTTC
TRBV29-1	TRBD2	TRBJ2-1	NA	CSVEHSPSGGLNEQFF	TGCAGCGTTGAGCACTCGCCTAGCGGGGGCCTCAATGAGCAGTTCTTC
TRBV5-1	TRBD1	TRBJ2-5	NA	CASSLGQGAKSETQYF	TGCGCCAGCAGCTTGGGGCAGGGGGCTAAGTCGGAGACCCAGTACTTC
TRBV4-1	NA	TRBJ2-3	NA	CASSQDPEYTQYF	TGCGCCAGCAGCCAAGATCCGGAGTATACGCAGTATTTT
TRBV19	NA	TRBJ2-7	NA	CASSGQSVREQYF	TGTGCCAGTAGCGGGCAAAGTGTGAGGGAGCAGTACTTC
TRBV5-1	NA	TRBJ1-4	NA	CASSSQGDLQNEKLFF	TGCGCCAGCAGCTCTCAGGGCGACTTACAGAATGAAAAACTGTTTTTT
TRBV4-2	NA	TRBJ2-7	NA	CASSQDLGASSYEQYF	TGTGCCAGCAGCCAAGATCTGGGGGCGAGCTCCTACGAGCAGTACTTC
TRBV6-1	TRBD1	TRBJ2-7	NA	CASSDVRTGTYEQYF	TGTGCCAGCAGTGATGTCAGGACAGGGACCTACGAGCAGTACTTC
TRBV6-1	NA	TRBJ1-2	NA	CASSEAGGTYGYTF	TGTGCCAGCAGTGAAGCTGGGGGAACCTATGGCTACACCTTC
TRBV5-1	NA	TRBJ2-1	NA	CASRLDTGSNNEQFF	TGCGCCAGCCGCCTGGACACCGGGAGCAACAATGAGCAGTTCTTC
TRBV4-1	TRBD1	TRBJ1-4	once	CASSHTGGWEEKLFF	TGCGCCAGCAGTCACACAGGGGGTTGGGAAGAAAAACTGTTTTTT
TRBV7-2	NA	TRBJ2-1	NA	CASSPSVRGSYNEQFF	TGTGCCAGCAGCCCTAGCGTTAGGGGCTCCTACAATGAGCAGTTCTTC
TRBV19	NA	TRBJ1-2	NA	CASKRGGRGANYGYTF	TGTGCCAGTAAACGGGGGGGAAGGGGAGCTAACTATGGCTACACCTTC
TRBV5-5	TRBD1	TRBJ1-1	NA	CASSLGTGEVAFF	TGTGCCAGCAGCTTAGGGACAGGGGAGGTAGCTTTCTTT
TRBV10-3	NA	TRBJ2-7	NA	CAISESAGYEQYF	TGTGCCATCAGTGAGTCTGCGGGATACGAGCAGTACTTC
TRBV25-1	NA	TRBJ1-6	NA	CASRGLGNSPLHF	TGTGCCAGTCGGGGTTTGGGTAATTCACCCCTCCACTTT
TRBV2	NA	TRBJ1-5	once	CASSVGQYSNQPQHF	TGTGCCAGCAGTGTTGGTCAGTATAGCAATCAGCCCCAGCATTTT
TRBV2	TRBD2	TRBJ2-3	NA	CASRVTSGHTDTQYF	TGTGCCAGCAGGGTGACTAGCGGGCACACAGATACGCAGTATTTT
TRBV2	TRBD1	TRBJ1-3	once	CASSVRTGDANTIYF	TGTGCCAGCAGTGTGCGGACAGGGGATGCAAACACCATATATTTT
TRBV5-6	NA	TRBJ2-3	NA	CASSRLGRPFTDTQYF	TGTGCCAGCAGCCGATTGGGGCGCCCATTCACAGATACGCAGTATTTT
TRBV5-4	TRBD2	TRBJ2-3	NA	CASTNLGGLAGEGDTQYF	TGTGCCAGCACCAACCTAGGGGGACTAGCGGGAGAGGGAGATACGCAGTATTTT
TRBV5-1	TRBD2	TRBJ2-7	NA	CASSLGPSGSGSYEQYF	TGCGCCAGCAGCTTGGGGCCGAGCGGGAGCGGTTCCTACGAGCAGTACTTC
TRBV6-5	TRBD1	TRBJ1-3	NA	CASSYGDRAYGNTIYF	TGTGCCAGCAGTTACGGGGACAGGGCCTATGGAAACACCATATATTTT
TRBV15	TRBD1	TRBJ2-5	few	CATSRGGGPRETQYF	TGTGCCACCAGCAGAGGAGGGGGCCCGCGGGAGACCCAGTACTTC